The rows below give T cell receptor beta chains drawn from one sample of a study of blood T cell repertoires in COVID-19. TCRdb's table, derived via immunoSEQ multiplex PCR, lists solely in-frame clones and lacks some. The sample consists of 300,000 or so clones, around four fifths of them appearing once. The material sequenced was peripheral blood. The receptor source for this set is a woman aged 50 to 60 with active or convalescent COVID-19. CDR3s include the opening cysteine and the closing phenylalanine or tryptophan.

>TRBJ1-2|TRBV19
CASSIPQGYGYTF
>TRBJ1-5|TRBV7-9
CASSSQGNDQPQHF
>TRBJ1-1|TRBV18
CASSLSTGTGNAGAEAFF
>TRBJ1-2|TRBV13
CASSIRQERAYGYTF
>TRBJ1-6|TRBV5-1
CASSLAGQGNSPLHF
>TRBJ1-1|TRBV12-3/TRBV12-4
CASSLGGGTEAFF
>TRBJ2-1|TRBV11-1
CASSSTSGTSYNEQFF
>TRBJ2-2|TRBV6-5
CASTRGGSGPGELFF
>TRBJ1-5|TRBV6-1
CASSEDGGGQPQHF
>TRBJ1-1|TRBV11-3
CASSPKGGFTEAFF
>TRBJ2-1|TRBV18
CASSPVAGAEGEQFF
>TRBJ2-2|TRBV29-1
CSVKRQGRTGELFF
>TRBJ2-7|TRBV18
CASSGREGEQYF
>TRBJ2-5|TRBV6-1
CASSEREAGGQETQYF